A single TCR beta chain is shown here with its context. This clone has only a few counts. The antigen it binds to is not known. Per-nucleotide qualities are absent, and no much larger clonotype sits a single base away. This specimen's treatment or condition label, interpreted: about 20 received Ad26.COV2.S at low or high dose, single or two shots; roughly five received placebo; per-sample allocation not given. For vaccine and placebo recipients, the sequenced repertoires came from samples collected on day 63 after the first injection. Cohort 1b enrolled about two dozen adults aged 18-55 years at a single site in Boston, USA, between 29 July and 7 August 2020. Ad26.COV2.S consisted of a replication-incompetent adenovirus type 26 vector by which a prefusion-stabilized SARS-CoV-2 spike protein from the original Wuhan strain was expressed. These data belong to a study of Ad26.COV2.S vaccination and SARS-CoV-2 variants (dated by TCRdb to the early 2020s). Context from the whole study: Donors in the vaccine arm were drawn from COV1001, a multicentre, randomized, double-blind, placebo-controlled phase I-IIa trial testing Ad26.COV2.S in healthy adults. Trial participants were randomized into five groups of five, in which low-dose or high-dose Ad26.COV2.S was given once or twice, or placebo was given on both occasions. A total of some 30 samples were included in the TCR-sequenced set, comprising around 19 Ad26.COV2.S vaccine recipients, 5 placebo recipients and 8 SARS-CoV-2 convalescent individuals. Investigators remained blinded to trial group allocation during experiments and outcome assessment. TCRbeta repertoire sequencing served as the tool for gauging how specific and how broad the SARS-CoV-2-reactive T cell receptors were following Ad26.COV2.S vaccination. Ad26.COV2.S was given intramuscularly at 5x10^10 or 1x10^11 viral particles, as a single shot or as two shots 56 days apart.

Findings and caveats that apply to the study as a whole: The study was not powered to compare responses between vaccine doses or regimens. Vaccine and placebo recipients had comparable non-spike TCR breadth, which fits with the vaccine containing only spike. Higher spike-specific TCR breadth was observed in Ad26.COV2.S recipients than in placebo recipients (P = 0.0014). After vaccination, substantial breadth of spike-specific CD8+ and CD4+ T cell responses was reported. It was noted by the authors that total T cell responses may have been underestimated by the TCR breadth and depth analyses.

V loses 4 bases at its end and J loses 3 bases; junction bases beyond the gene matches: 5. Including the terminal cysteine and phenylalanine, the CDR3 comprises 14 residues. The sequence is cut down to CDR3 DNA, 42 bases in frame from base 1. CDR1 SGHRS and CDR2 YFSETQ were looked up in the germline V gene. TCRbeta CDR3 regions were sequenced with the immunoSEQ Assay. After extraction, genomic DNA underwent amplification by bias-controlled multiplex PCR, followed by high-throughput sequencing. Per the authors' processing: Collapsing and filtering of sequences were performed to quantify the absolute abundance of each unique TCRbeta CDR3 region. T cell fraction was estimated by normalization of TCRbeta template counts to usable DNA, with usable DNA being measured through amplification of reference genes present in all nucleated cells. Repertoire TCRs were annotated as SARS-CoV-2-specific when V gene, CDR3 amino acid sequence and J gene were exactly matched to a known reactive TCR set. The reference SARS-CoV-2 TCR set was obtained from MIRA and was filtered for enrichment in COVID-19-positive ImmuneCODE repertoires, whereby public or cross-reactive TCRs were removed. Drawing on the MIRA antigens, annotated TCRs were analysed further at the level of specific ORF or position within ORF. Breadth was defined as annotated unique rearrangements over total unique productive rearrangements; depth was the summed frequency of those rearrangements. Group comparisons of TCR breadth used two-sided Wilcoxon rank-sum tests. The clones in this table, taken by TCRdb from immuneACCESS, are in-frame only. Not every clone is retained; where verified, under half of the shortfall comes from an unresolved V gene, and the cause of the rest is unknown. V and J calls and clone size follow that table, whereas D and trimming were derived from the DNA. Here the sample has roughly 680,000 clones; 89% occur a single time. The ten largest clonotypes hold around 1.5% of the sample.

This TCR came from a person aged 18-65 years who received the Ad26.COV2.S COVID-19 vaccine or a placebo. The sequences come from peripheral blood, collected in a trial of Ad26.COV2.S vaccine versus placebo. Here the chain combines TRBV5-1 and TRBJ2-3, with 7 middle bases fitting TRBD1. The DNA sequence follows: TGCGCCAGCAGCCCGGGACAGTTAACAGATACGCAGTATTTT. Translated, this gives CASSPGQLTDTQYF.